What follows are 2 T cell receptor beta chains derived from one specimen sequenced in a study of CD8+CD57+ T cells in acquired aplastic anemia. Genomic DNA, the template, was used for profiling of the TCR beta VDJ and CDR3. TCRdb called the reads again in MiXCR, with one record for every CDR3 protein. The data hold more than 100,000 distinct CDR3 sequences, with around 46% observed a single time. Material: sorted CD4+, CD8+, or CD8+CD57+ T cells (not recorded which) from PBMCs. These receptors all stem from a human donor in good health, serving as a control.

As to this clonotype: The junction shows a germline mismatch at one end, possibly a read error. The chain recombines TRBV13 with TRBJ2-7; D gene ambiguous. The length of the CDR3 is 15 residues. CDR1 is PRHDT, CDR2 FYEKMQ, per germline (reference sequence). CDR3 loop: CASTLGAVIAYEQYF. The CDR3 region has the DNA TGCGCCAGCACCTTAGGAGCCGTTATCGCCTACGAGCAGTACTTC.

This clonotype was seen repeatedly, ten times or more. This chain links TRBV7-2 with TRBJ2-3; D unclear. This CDR3 region has 12 residues. Germline CDR1 reads SGHTA; CDR2 reads FQGNSA. Trimming cost V 1 base and J 3 bases, with 2 bases left between them. CDR3 region: CASSLDTDTQYF. The CDR3 DNA reads as TGTGCCAGCAGCTTAGATACAGATACGCAGTATTTT.